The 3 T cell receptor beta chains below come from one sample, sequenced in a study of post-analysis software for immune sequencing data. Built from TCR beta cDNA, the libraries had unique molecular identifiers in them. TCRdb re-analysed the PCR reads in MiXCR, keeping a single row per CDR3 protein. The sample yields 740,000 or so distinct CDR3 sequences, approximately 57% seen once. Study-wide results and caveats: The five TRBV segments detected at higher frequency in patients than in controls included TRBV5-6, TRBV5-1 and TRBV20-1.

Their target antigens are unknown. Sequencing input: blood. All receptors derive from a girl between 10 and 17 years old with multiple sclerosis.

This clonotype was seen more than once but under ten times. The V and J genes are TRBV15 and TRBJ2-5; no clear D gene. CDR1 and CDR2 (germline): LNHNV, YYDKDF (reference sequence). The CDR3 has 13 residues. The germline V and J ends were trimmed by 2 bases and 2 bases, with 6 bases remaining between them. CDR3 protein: CATSRRVQETQYF. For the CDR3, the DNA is TGTGCCACCAGCAGACGGGTTCAAGAGACCCAGTACTTC.

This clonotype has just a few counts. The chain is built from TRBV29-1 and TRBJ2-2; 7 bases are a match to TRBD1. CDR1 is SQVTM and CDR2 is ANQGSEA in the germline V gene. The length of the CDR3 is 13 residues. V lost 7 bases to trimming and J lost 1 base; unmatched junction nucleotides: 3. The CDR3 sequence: CSANRGNTGELFF. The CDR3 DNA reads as TGCAGCGCCAACAGGGGGAACACCGGGGAGCTGTTTTTT.

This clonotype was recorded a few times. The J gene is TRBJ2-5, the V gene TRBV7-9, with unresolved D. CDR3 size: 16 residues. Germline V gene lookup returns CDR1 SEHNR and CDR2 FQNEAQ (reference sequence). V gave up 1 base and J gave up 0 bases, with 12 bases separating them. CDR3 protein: CASSLEINRHQETQYF. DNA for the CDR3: TGTGCCAGCAGCTTAGAGATAAATCGCCACCAAGAGACCCAGTACTTC.